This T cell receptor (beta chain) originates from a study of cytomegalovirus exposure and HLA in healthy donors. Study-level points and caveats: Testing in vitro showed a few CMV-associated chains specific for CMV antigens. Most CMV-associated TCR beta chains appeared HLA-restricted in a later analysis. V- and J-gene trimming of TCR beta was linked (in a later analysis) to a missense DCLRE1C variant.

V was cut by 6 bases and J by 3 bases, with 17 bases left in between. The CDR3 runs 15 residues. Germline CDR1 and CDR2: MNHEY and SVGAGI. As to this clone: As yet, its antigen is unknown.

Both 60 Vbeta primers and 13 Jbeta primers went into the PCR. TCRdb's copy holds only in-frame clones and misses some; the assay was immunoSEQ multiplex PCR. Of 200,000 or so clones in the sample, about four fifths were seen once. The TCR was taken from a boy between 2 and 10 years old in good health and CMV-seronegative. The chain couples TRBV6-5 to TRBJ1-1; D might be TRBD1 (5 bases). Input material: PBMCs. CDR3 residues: CASSTTTTGYTEAFF. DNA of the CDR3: TGTGCCAGCAGCACCACAACCACAGGATACACTGAAGCTTTCTTT.